The rows below give T cell receptor beta chains drawn from one sample of a study of technical replicates of blood from a few donors. Data came from immunoSEQ multiplex PCR; TCRdb stores just in-frame clones and leaves some out. Among roughly 80,000 clones listed, approximately 94% were seen once. Material for sequencing was T cells isolated from PBMCs. The receptors originated from a human donor in good health. Both conserved end residues are part of each CDR3. The D gene is left open where the match is weak. Size is stated for part of the rows, as once, few or many counts, or as a class when the clone is expanded.

d_gene	abundance	v_gene	j_gene	CDR3aa	CDR3nt
NA	once	TRBV18	TRBJ1-3	CASSLTLSTADTIYF	TGTGCCAGCTCGCTAACTTTATCAACGGCGGACACCATATATTTT
TRBD2	NA	TRBV28	TRBJ2-7	CASSSHRLAGGYEQYF	TGTGCCAGCAGTTCCCACCGACTAGCGGGAGGCTACGAGCAGTACTTC
NA	NA	TRBV30	TRBJ2-2	CAWTVTPGIYTGELFF	TGTGCCTGGACCGTAACCCCGGGAATATACACCGGGGAGCTGTTTTTT
TRBD1	NA	TRBV29-1	TRBJ1-2	CSVLTGGGGYTF	TGCAGCGTACTAACAGGGGGTGGAGGCTACACCTTC
TRBD2	NA	TRBV10-1	TRBJ2-1	CASSSSGSNEQFF	TGCGCCAGCAGTTCTAGCGGGAGCAATGAGCAGTTCTTC
NA	NA	TRBV7-9	TRBJ2-5	CASSYQGQETQYF	TGTGCCAGCAGCTATCAGGGCCAAGAGACCCAGTACTTC
NA	NA	TRBV14	TRBJ2-2	CASSPYVTGELFF	TGTGCCAGCAGCCCTTATGTTACCGGGGAGCTGTTTTTT
NA	few	TRBV29-1	TRBJ1-1	CSVDRADTEAFF	TGCAGCGTTGACAGGGCGGACACTGAAGCTTTCTTT
NA	NA	TRBV6-1	TRBJ1-5	CASSEYRGNQPQHF	TGTGCCAGCAGTGAATACAGGGGCAATCAGCCCCAGCATTTT
TRBD2	once	TRBV11-2	TRBJ2-3	CASSLRAGGLHTQYF	TGTGCCAGCAGCTTACGGGCGGGAGGTCTCCATACGCAGTATTTT
TRBD1	NA	TRBV7-8	TRBJ2-2	CASSFRGGPGELFF	TGTGCCAGCAGCTTCCGAGGGGGCCCCGGGGAGCTGTTTTTT
TRBD2	NA	TRBV5-6	TRBJ2-7	CASTLAGGPSYEQYF	TGTGCCAGCACCCTAGCGGGAGGGCCTTCCTACGAGCAGTACTTC
NA	once	TRBV19	TRBJ2-1	CASSAVVEQFF	TGTGCCAGTAGTGCTGTAGTAGAGCAGTTCTTC
TRBD2	NA	TRBV30	TRBJ2-1	CAVRSGTSTYNEQFF	TGTGCCGTCCGATCCGGGACTAGCACTTACAATGAGCAGTTCTTC
NA	NA	TRBV6-4	TRBJ1-1	CASSGRGADTEAFF	TGTGCCAGCAGTGGCAGGGGTGCGGACACTGAAGCTTTCTTT
NA	NA	TRBV30	TRBJ2-5	CAWSVTGGQQETQYF	TGTGCCTGGAGTGTAACAGGAGGGCAGCAAGAGACCCAGTACTTC
TRBD1	NA	TRBV9	TRBJ1-1	CASSALQGARTEAFF	TGTGCCAGCAGCGCCCTTCAGGGGGCAAGGACTGAAGCTTTCTTT
TRBD1	NA	TRBV7-2	TRBJ1-1	CASSLGTVANTEAFF	TGTGCCAGCAGCCTAGGGACAGTCGCGAACACTGAAGCTTTCTTT
NA	NA	TRBV6-1	TRBJ1-4	CASSGQGYEKLFF	TGTGCCAGCAGTGGGCAGGGATATGAAAAACTGTTTTTT
NA	NA	TRBV28	TRBJ1-3	CASSFWGVRGSGNTIYF	TGTGCCAGCAGTTTCTGGGGTGTAAGGGGCTCTGGAAACACCATATATTTT
NA	NA	TRBV15	TRBJ2-7	CATSSAYAGADEQYF	TGTGCCACCAGCAGCGCTTATGCAGGGGCGGACGAGCAGTACTTC
NA	NA	TRBV29-1	TRBJ2-7	CSVEEEDSLDGEQYF	TGCAGCGTTGAAGAGGAGGACAGCCTCGACGGGGAGCAGTACTTC
TRBD1	NA	TRBV6-5	TRBJ1-2	CASSYNTGGGYTF	TGTGCCAGCAGTTATAATACAGGGGGAGGCTACACCTTC
TRBD1	NA	TRBV10-3	TRBJ2-7	CAISPRDSSYEQYF	TGTGCCATCAGTCCACGGGACAGCTCCTACGAGCAGTACTTC
NA	once	TRBV27	TRBJ2-1	CASSLLGSNNEQFF	TGTGCCAGCAGTTTACTAGGTAGTAACAATGAGCAGTTCTTC
TRBD1	NA	TRBV5-1	TRBJ2-5	CASSNRQGPQETQYF	TGCGCCAGCAGCAACAGACAGGGGCCCCAAGAGACCCAGTACTTC
NA	NA	TRBV9	TRBJ2-3	CASSVGGHSDTQYF	TGTGCCAGCAGCGTAGGAGGTCATTCGGATACGCAGTATTTT
TRBD1	NA	TRBV7-8	TRBJ2-7	CASSNRGVEQYF	TGTGCCAGCAGCAACAGGGGAGTCGAGCAGTACTTC
TRBD1	few	TRBV30	TRBJ1-5	CAWSIPGQGVDQPQHF	TGTGCCTGGAGTATACCGGGACAGGGAGTGGATCAGCCCCAGCATTTT
NA	once	TRBV7-2	TRBJ2-6	CASSARGLGGITGANVLTF	TGTGCCAGCAGCGCTAGAGGGTTGGGGGGTATCACTGGGGCCAACGTCCTGACTTTC
TRBD1	NA	TRBV10-3	TRBJ2-7	CAIMTGGTDEQYF	TGTGCCATCATGACAGGGGGTACGGACGAGCAGTACTTC
NA	NA	TRBV5-1	TRBJ2-7	CASSLGSSYEQYF	TGCGCCAGCAGCTTGGGCAGCTCCTACGAGCAGTACTTC
NA	NA	TRBV28	TRBJ2-1	CASSFADRTYNEQFF	TGTGCCAGCAGTTTCGCCGACAGAACATACAATGAGCAGTTCTTC
NA	NA	TRBV7-9	TRBJ2-5	CASSKGLSQETQYF	TGTGCCAGCAGCAAAGGACTTTCCCAAGAGACCCAGTACTTC
NA	NA	TRBV19	TRBJ1-2	CASRLNYGYTF	TGTGCCAGTAGATTAAACTATGGCTACACCTTC
NA	NA	TRBV28	TRBJ2-2	CASSFTGFAGELFF	TGTGCCAGCAGTTTTACAGGGTTTGCCGGGGAGCTGTTTTTT
TRBD2	NA	TRBV28	TRBJ2-1	CASSLVLLSGSNEQFF	TGTGCCAGCAGTTTAGTCCTACTCAGCGGGAGTAATGAGCAGTTCTTC
TRBD1	NA	TRBV5-1	TRBJ2-5	CASSSTGLETQYF	TGCGCCAGCAGCTCGACAGGGTTAGAGACCCAGTACTTC
TRBD1	NA	TRBV7-3	TRBJ2-5	CASSGGQEETQYF	TGTGCCAGCAGCGGGGGACAGGAAGAGACCCAGTACTTC
NA	NA	TRBV7-2	TRBJ2-7	CASSHGLNEQYF	TGTGCCAGCAGTCACGGACTTAACGAGCAGTACTTC
NA	NA	TRBV19	TRBJ2-7	CASIRGGDRPYEQYF	TGTGCCAGTATCAGGGGGGGGGACAGGCCTTACGAGCAGTACTTC
TRBD1	NA	TRBV9	TRBJ2-2	CASSETGGGHTGELFF	TGTGCCAGCAGCGAGACAGGGGGTGGGCACACCGGGGAGCTGTTTTTT